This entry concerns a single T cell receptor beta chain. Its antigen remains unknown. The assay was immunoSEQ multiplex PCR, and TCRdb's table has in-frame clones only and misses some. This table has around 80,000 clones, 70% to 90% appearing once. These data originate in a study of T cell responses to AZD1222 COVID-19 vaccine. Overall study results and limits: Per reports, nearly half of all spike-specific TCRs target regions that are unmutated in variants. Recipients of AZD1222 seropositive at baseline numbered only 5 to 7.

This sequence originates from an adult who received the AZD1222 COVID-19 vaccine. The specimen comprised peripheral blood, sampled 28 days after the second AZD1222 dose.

CDR3 in DNA: TGTGTAACGGGGATTGCGAATTCACCCCTCCACTTT. It specifies CVTGIANSPLHF. The chain combines TRBV28 with TRBJ1-6; D is uncertain. The CDR3 has 12 residues. Germline CDR1 MDHEN, CDR2 SYDVKM. The full variable domain, with the rest looked up from reference TRBV28 and TRBJ1-6, is DVKVTQSSRYLVKRTGEKVFLECVQDMDHENMFWYRQDPGLGLRLIYFSYDVKMKEKGDIPEGYSVSREKKERFSLILESASTNQTSMYLCVTGIANSPLHFGNGTRLTVT.